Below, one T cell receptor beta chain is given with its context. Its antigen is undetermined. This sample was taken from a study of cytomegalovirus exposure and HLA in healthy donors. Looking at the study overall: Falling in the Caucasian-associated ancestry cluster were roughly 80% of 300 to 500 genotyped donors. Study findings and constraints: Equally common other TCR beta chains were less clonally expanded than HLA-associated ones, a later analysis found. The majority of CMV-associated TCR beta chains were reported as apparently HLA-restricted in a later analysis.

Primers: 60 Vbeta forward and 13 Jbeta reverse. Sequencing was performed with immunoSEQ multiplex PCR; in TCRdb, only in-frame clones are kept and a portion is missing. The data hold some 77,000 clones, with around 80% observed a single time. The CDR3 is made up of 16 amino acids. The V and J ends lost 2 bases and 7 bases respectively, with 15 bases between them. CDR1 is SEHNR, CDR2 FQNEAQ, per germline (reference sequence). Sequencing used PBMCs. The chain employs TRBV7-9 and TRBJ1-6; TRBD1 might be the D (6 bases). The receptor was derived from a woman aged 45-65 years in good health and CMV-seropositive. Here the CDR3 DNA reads TGTGCCAGCAGCTTAAGGGGGAATCTCGGCAATTCACCCCTCCACTTT. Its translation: CASSLRGNLGNSPLHF. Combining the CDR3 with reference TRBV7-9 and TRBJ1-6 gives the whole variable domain DTGVSQNPRHKITKRGQNVTFRCDPISEHNRLYWYRQTLGQGPEFLTYFQNEAQLEKSRLLSDRFSAERPKGSFSTLEIQRTEQGDSAMYLCASSLRGNLGNSPLHFGNGTRLTVT.